Sequencing of this TCR beta chain was carried out in a study of T cell responses to AZD1222 COVID-19 vaccine. As to this clone: Its antigen is unidentified.

Using immunoSEQ multiplex PCR, the repertoire was profiled, and TCRdb retains in-frame clones only, with some absent. The data hold around 140,000 clones, with over 85% observed a single time. General study results and limits: Across the whole spike, CD4 TCRs peaked at regions 160-218 and 743-854. Clonal diversity was possibly underestimated, and the donors were mostly white British, with more females. Baseline seropositives among AZD1222 recipients totaled only five or six.

CDR3 size: 15 residues. Germline V gives CDR1 MNHEY, CDR2 SMNVEV (reference sequence). V lost 6 bases, J lost 5 bases, and 8 bases stayed unmatched. Sequenced here: peripheral blood, sampled on day 0 of AZD1222 vaccination. This receptor was taken from an adult in good health. The rearrangement uses TRBV27 and TRBJ1-5; 9 bases are a match to TRBD1. The CDR3: CASRAGTGYDQPQHF. The CDR3 DNA sequence: TGTGCCAGCAGGGCCGGGACAGGGTATGATCAGCCCCAGCATTTT.